These T cell receptor beta chains were read from a single sample in a study of blood T cell repertoires in COVID-19. Assay: immunoSEQ multiplex PCR; the TCRdb copy retains only in-frame clones and omits some. The sample has fewer than 200,000 clones, 65% to 85% seen once; the top ten hold roughly 9%. The sequencing input was peripheral blood. The receptors originated from a woman older than 75 with active or convalescent COVID-19. The CDR3 runs from the conserved cysteine through the conserved F or W. The D gene is left open where the match is weak. Clone size is stated in some rows and not others, as once, few, many or a class when expanded.

j_gene | v_gene | d_gene | abundance | CDR3aa | CDR3nt
TRBJ1-2 | TRBV11-2 | NA | few | CASSSLTLSAGYTF | TGTGCCAGCAGCTCGTTGACATTATCGGCTGGCTACACCTTC
TRBJ1-1 | TRBV4-3 | NA | few | CASSQDREVNTEAFF | TGCGCCAGCAGCCAAGACAGGGAGGTGAACACTGAAGCTTTCTTT
TRBJ2-4 | TRBV19 | NA | NA | CASSMPRLGGMRKNIQYF | TGTGCCAGTAGTATGCCGCGGTTAGGCGGCATGCGCAAAAACATTCAGTACTTC
TRBJ1-5 | TRBV3-1/TRBV3-2 | NA | NA | CASSQDRGRGGNQPQHF | TGTGCCAGCAGCCAAGATAGGGGTCGAGGAGGGAATCAGCCCCAGCATTTT
TRBJ2-3 | TRBV11-2 | NA | NA | CASSLNPGSDTQYF | TGTGCCAGCAGCTTGAATCCAGGCAGCGATACGCAGTATTTT
TRBJ1-2 | TRBV5-4 | TRBD1 | few | CASSLTGEGYTF | TGTGCCAGCAGCTTAACAGGGGAGGGCTACACCTTC
TRBJ2-5 | TRBV18 | NA | NA | CASSLNSPQETQYF | TGTGCCAGCTCACTCAACAGCCCACAAGAGACCCAGTACTTC
TRBJ1-5 | TRBV30 | TRBD1 | NA | CAWSKDRWVNQPQHF | TGTGCCTGGAGTAAGGACAGGTGGGTTAATCAGCCCCAGCATTTT
TRBJ2-2 | TRBV7-6 | NA | NA | CASSDLGGLGTGELFF | TGTGCCAGTTCTGACTTGGGGGGGCTGGGCACCGGGGAGCTGTTTTTT
TRBJ1-1 | TRBV20-1 | TRBD1 | NA | CSASGQGSEAFF | TGCAGTGCTAGTGGACAGGGGTCTGAAGCTTTCTTT
TRBJ1-2 | TRBV7-2 | NA | NA | CASSPKGGANYGYTF | TGTGCCAGCAGCCCTAAGGGGGGGGCTAACTATGGCTACACCTTC
TRBJ1-4 | TRBV27 | TRBD1 | few | CASSLSSGQGLKTNEKLFF | TGTGCCAGCAGTTTATCTTCCGGACAGGGACTTAAGACTAATGAAAAACTGTTTTTT
TRBJ2-2 | TRBV18 | NA | NA | CASLSSRAGGTGELFF | TGTGCCAGCCTCTCATCGAGGGCCGGCGGGACCGGGGAGCTGTTTTTT
TRBJ1-4 | TRBV3-1/TRBV3-2 | TRBD1 | NA | CASSPGISGQGNEKLFF | TGTGCCAGCAGCCCGGGAATTTCGGGACAGGGTAATGAAAAACTGTTTTTT
TRBJ2-5 | TRBV19 | NA | NA | CASSRTRGGGYQETQYF | TGTGCCAGTAGTAGAACAAGGGGCGGTGGGTACCAAGAGACCCAGTACTTC